The 27 T cell receptor beta chains listed next were all sequenced from one sample in a study of post-analysis software for immune sequencing data (dated by TCRdb to the mid-2010s). The paper's findings and limits, for the study overall: Patients showed significantly higher frequencies than controls for about five TRBV segments, among them TRBV5-6, TRBV5-1 and TRBV20-1.

Library prep was done by PCR. The listed sequencing device is Illumina HiSeq 2500. To reduce PCR and sequencing biases, unique molecular identifiers were built into the TCR beta cDNA libraries. The public reads were run again by TCRdb, first through fastp at Q25 and then through MiXCR, and only productive beta chains were kept. Each entry merges the rows of one CDR3 protein and shows their most common DNA and genes. For this sample the table gives around 770,000 distinct CDR3 sequences, of which about 45% were detected only once. Over 4.5% of the sample belongs to the ten largest clones. These TCRs are of unknown antigen specificity. Sequenced input: blood. Every receptor here comes from a girl aged 5-17 years with multiple sclerosis.

This clonotype has more than one count but fewer than ten. The V gene is TRBV7-9, the J gene TRBJ2-7; no reliable D call. The CDR3 loop spans 13 amino acids. From germline, CDR1 is SEHNR and CDR2 FQNEAQ (reference sequence). V was pared by 6 bases and J by 2 bases, with 11 bases between. The DNA for the CDR3 is TGTGCCAGCAGATCGGGCCTGACCTACGAGCAGTACTTC. Encoded protein: CASRSGLTYEQYF.

The chain employs TRBV10-3 and TRBJ2-7; 9 bases agree with TRBD2. There are 16 residues in the CDR3. Germline-derived CDR1 and CDR2 are ENHRY and SYGVKD. With V trimmed by 3 bases and J by 2 bases, 8 bases remained unmatched. DNA of the CDR3: TGTGCCATCAGTGATCAGGCTAGCGGGAAACCCTACGAGCAGTACTTC. It translates to CAISDQASGKPYEQYF.

The chain couples TRBV20-1 to TRBJ2-3; D not certain. Trimming stripped 6 bases from V and 6 bases from J, with 10 bases between. The CDR3 spans 11 residues. Germline lookup yields CDR1 DFQATT and CDR2 SNEGSKA (reference sequence). The CDR3 loop is CSAPKLDTQYF. As DNA, the CDR3 is TGCAGTGCCCCGAAGCTCGATACGCAGTATTTT.

The gene calls are TRBV30 and TRBJ2-1, with 9 bases aligning to TRBD1. J was trimmed by 6 bases and V by 2 bases; bases with no gene match: 11. The CDR3 spans 16 residues. CDR1 is GTSNPN, CDR2 SVGIG, per germline (reference sequence). CDR3 sequence: CAWSLQGARTSNEQFF. In DNA form, the CDR3 reads TGTGCCTGGAGTCTACAGGGGGCCCGGACCTCCAATGAGCAGTTCTTC.

The chain links TRBV29-1 to TRBJ1-1; D uncertain. Between the trimmed V and J ends, which lost 6 bases and 1 base, there was a span of 9 bases. Germline CDR1 reads SQVTM; CDR2 reads ANQGSEA. The CDR3 covers 12 residues. The CDR3 DNA reads TGCAGCGTCGGTCATCGGAACACTGAAGCTTTCTTT. This encodes CSVGHRNTEAFF.

V usage is TRBV7-8 and J usage is TRBJ2-7; D could derive from TRBD1 or TRBD2 (5 bases each). CDR1 is SGHVS and CDR2 is FQNEAQ in the germline V gene. The CDR3 runs to 14 residues. The V end was cut by 6 bases, the J end by 0 bases, with 12 bases between. CDR3 residues: CASRGTELSYEQYF. The CDR3 coding sequence is TGTGCCAGCAGAGGGACGGAACTCTCCTACGAGCAGTACTTC. Full variable domain (remainder filled in from reference TRBV7-8 and TRBJ2-7): GAGVSQSPRYKVAKRGQDVALRCDPISGHVSLFWYQQALGQGPEFLTYFQNEAQLDKSGLPSDRFFAERPEGSVSTLKIQRTQQEDSAVYLCASRGTELSYEQYFGPGTRLTVT.

This clonotype was observed a handful of times. The chain has TRBV28 and TRBJ1-2; no clear D gene. The V end was cut by 2 bases, the J end by 5 bases, with 6 bases between. The CDR3 consists of 12 residues. Germline V lookup: CDR1 MDHEN, CDR2 SYDVKM. The CDR3 bases are TGTGCCAGCAGTTTAGTCAGATATGGCTACACCTTC. Translated: CASSLVRYGYTF.

The V call is TRBV7-9, the J call TRBJ2-1; D is unclear. Trimming took 3 bases from V and 8 from J, leaving 14 bases between them. CDR3 size: 14 residues. Per the germline V gene, CDR1 is SEHNR and CDR2 is FQNEAQ (reference sequence). The CDR3 protein is CASSFERHQDEQFF. DNA for the CDR3: TGTGCCAGCAGCTTCGAGCGCCATCAGGATGAGCAGTTCTTC.

The chain links TRBV7-9 to TRBJ2-1; no clear D. Trimming cost V 1 base and J 10 bases, with 8 bases left between them. The CDR3 sequence is 12 residues long. Germline V CDR1 and CDR2: SEHNR, FQNEAQ (reference sequence). CDR3 DNA sequence: TGTGCCAGCAGCTTAGGGGTTCAGGAGCAGTTCTTC. Its protein is CASSLGVQEQFF.

The chain is built from TRBV20-1 and TRBJ1-1, with no clear D. V shed 1 base and J shed 2 bases, with 8 bases lying between them. The CDR3 has 13 amino acids. Germline V lookup: CDR1 DFQATT, CDR2 SNEGSKA (reference sequence). The CDR3 DNA is TGCAGTGCTAGAGTAGAAGGTAACACTGAAGCTTTCTTT. Residues: CSARVEGNTEAFF.

CDR3 in DNA: TGCGCCAGCAGCTTGAGAACAGCTAGCATGAACACTGAAGCTTTCTTT. The encoded protein is CASSLRTASMNTEAFF. The rearrangement uses TRBV5-1 and TRBJ1-1; no reliable D call. This CDR3 has 16 residues. Trimming cost V 1 base and J 0 bases, with 13 bases left between them. Germline assignment: CDR1 SGHRS and CDR2 YFSETQ. Looking up the rest from reference TRBV5-1 and TRBJ1-1 gives the full variable domain: KAGVTQTPRYLIKTRGQQVTLSCSPISGHRSVSWYQQTPGQGLQFLFEYFSETQRNKGNFPGRFSGRQFSNSRSEMNVSTLELGDSALYLCASSLRTASMNTEAFFGQGTRLTVV.

The chain links TRBV7-2 to TRBJ2-4; D possibly corresponds to TRBD2 (6 bases). TRBJ2-7 matches the DNA end more closely, so the J call is doubtful. The CDR3 runs 13 residues. CDR1 is SGHTA, CDR2 FQGNSA, per germline. The CDR3 region has the DNA TGTGCCAGCACCAAAGCGGGTGGTTACGAGCAGTACTTC. It translates to CASTKAGGYEQYF.

In its sample, this clonotype was seen a few times. The chain recombines TRBV7-3 with TRBJ2-5; D might be TRBD2 (6 bases). The J call could be wrong; TRBJ2-1 is a better fit for the DNA end. The CDR3 covers 14 residues. Looked up from germline, CDR1 is SGHTA and CDR2 is FQGTGA. For the CDR3, the DNA is TGTGCCAGCAGCCCCGTGGGTAGCGGAAGCCCTCAGTTCTTC. This codes for CASSPVGSGSPQFF.

This clonotype was picked up a small number of times. J is TRBJ2-1 and V is TRBV3-1; TRBD2 aligns across 11 bases. The CDR3 has 16 residues. Unmatched junction bases numbered 3, after V lost 1 base and J lost 4 bases. Germline V gives CDR1 LGHDT, CDR2 YNNKEL (reference sequence). CDR3 DNA: TGTGCCAGCAGCCAAGTCGGGACTAGCGGATACAATGAGCAGTTCTTC. Encoded protein: CASSQVGTSGYNEQFF.

In this sample, this clonotype turned up many times. V usage is TRBV7-2 and J usage is TRBJ2-7; 7 nucleotides align to TRBD1. The CDR3 contains 16 residues. CDR1 is SGHTA, CDR2 FQGNSA, per germline. V shed 2 bases and J 7 bases; nucleotides not matched to a gene: 14. The CDR3 DNA sequence: TGTGCCAGCAGCTTAAGAGGGACAGCCCAGAAACTTGAGCAGTACTTC. Protein: CASSLRGTAQKLEQYF.

This clonotype was found a few times. Relative to the germline gene, one junction end is altered; a read error may explain this. The chain links TRBV20-1 to TRBJ1-2, with 9 bases aligning to TRBD1. The CDR3 is 13 amino acids. The germline gives CDR1 DFQATT, CDR2 SNEGSKA (reference sequence). CDR3 loop: CSARAGTGYGYTF. The CDR3 nucleotides are TGCAGTGCAAGAGCCGGGACAGGGTATGGCTACACCTTC.

A few counts support this clonotype. The V gene is TRBV29-1, the J gene TRBJ1-2; TRBD1 might be the D (6 bases). Trimming took off 5 bases at V and 8 bases at J, with 15 bases between the two ends. Germline-derived CDR1 and CDR2 are SQVTM and ANQGSEA. CDR3 length: 12 amino acids. The CDR3 sequence: CSVQGGRSGYTF. The CDR3 DNA reads TGCAGCGTTCAAGGGGGGAGGTCCGGCTACACCTTC.

With regard to this clonotype: Mismatch with germline at one junction end may stem from a read error. The V gene is TRBV7-3, the J gene TRBJ2-7; 8 bases align to TRBD2. CDR1 and CDR2 from the germline V gene are SGHTA and FQGTGA. The CDR3 covers 15 residues. The CDR3 DNA sequence: TGTGCCAACAGCTTACTGGCGGGAGGATCCTACGAGCAGTACTTC. Its translation is CANSLLAGGSYEQYF.

This rearrangement joins TRBV20-1 to TRBJ2-3, with 9 bases identical to TRBD2. Germline V gene data show CDR1 as DFQATT and CDR2 as SNEGSKA (reference sequence). The ends lost 5 bases at V and 0 bases at J; junction bases unmatched: 3. CDR3 length: 14 residues. The CDR3 DNA is TGCAGTGCTTCCGGGACTAGCAGCACAGATACGCAGTATTTT. Translating it yields CSASGTSSTDTQYF.

The chain carries TRBV6-1 and TRBJ2-1; TRBD2 matches 15 bases. Trimming at V came to 1 base and at J to 4 bases, leaving 2 bases not matched to a gene. The CDR3 runs to 17 residues. Per germline, CDR1 MNHNS and CDR2 SASEGT. The CDR3 here is CASSEVGTSGRYNEQFF. The CDR3 nucleotides read TGTGCCAGCAGTGAAGTAGGGACTAGCGGGAGGTACAATGAGCAGTTCTTC.

The chain has TRBV20-1 and TRBJ2-7, with TRBD1 matching 8 bases. J lost 3 bases, V lost 5 bases, and 6 bases had no gene match. Per the germline V gene, CDR1 is DFQATT and CDR2 is SNEGSKA (reference sequence). The CDR3 contains 13 residues. CDR3 amino acids: CSAPGQAYYEQYF. In DNA form, the CDR3 reads TGCAGTGCTCCGGGACAGGCCTACTACGAGCAGTACTTC.

The J gene is TRBJ2-4, the V gene TRBV15; no clear D gene. The DNA end is more similar to TRBJ2-5, so the J call may be wrong. Germline CDR1 reads LNHNV; CDR2 reads YYDKDF (reference sequence). The CDR3 runs to 14 residues. CDR3 region: CATSIHRGQETQYF. Here the CDR3 DNA reads TGTGCCACCAGCATCCACCGAGGTCAAGAGACCCAGTACTTC.

This clonotype was found a few times. This chain connects TRBV15 to TRBJ2-5; no firm D call. CDR1 is LNHNV, CDR2 YYDKDF, per germline (reference sequence). V was trimmed by 0 bases and J by 3 bases, leaving 17 bases between them. CDR3 size: 17 residues. Here the CDR3 DNA reads TGTGCCACCAGCAGAGATCGAGTTGGTTTAACAAAAGAGACCCAGTACTTC. Its protein product is CATSRDRVGLTKETQYF.

This rearrangement joins TRBV9 to TRBJ2-1; 7 bases fit TRBD2. The junction had 4 bases not matched to a gene; V was cut back by 0 bases and J by 4 bases. This CDR3 has 15 amino acids. CDR1 SGDLS and CDR2 YYNGEE come from the germline V gene. CDR3 region: CASSVEPSGYNEQFF. CDR3 DNA sequence: TGTGCCAGCAGCGTAGAGCCTAGCGGTTACAATGAGCAGTTCTTC.

This clonotype has ten or more counts. The V and J genes are TRBV7-9 and TRBJ1-2; 10 bases agree with TRBD1. Looked up from germline, CDR1 is SEHNR and CDR2 is FQNEAQ (reference sequence). J lost 8 bases, V lost 5 bases, and 11 bases had no gene match. The CDR3 sequence is 15 residues long. The CDR3, as DNA: TGTGCCAGCAGCGAAAATGTGCGGGACAGGGGAGGCTACACCTTC. This sequence encodes CASSENVRDRGGYTF.

The J gene is TRBJ2-5, the V gene TRBV5-5; 9 bases are shared with TRBD2. The CDR3 covers 18 residues. V was pared by 1 base and J by 4 bases, with 14 bases of the junction left unmatched. CDR1 is SGHKS and CDR2 is YYEKEE in the germline V gene (reference sequence). CDR3 protein: CASSLPHRIAGVGETQYF. In DNA form, the CDR3 reads TGTGCCAGCAGCTTGCCGCACAGGATAGCGGGAGTAGGAGAGACCCAGTACTTC.

This clonotype was picked up one time. The chain uses TRBV3-1 and TRBJ2-3, with 7 bases lining up with TRBD1. V was pared by 2 bases and J by 2 bases, with 4 bases of the junction left unmatched. The CDR3 extends over 15 amino acids. Per the germline V gene, CDR1 is LGHDT and CDR2 is YNNKEL (reference sequence). CDR3 protein: CASSQSGGITDTQYF. The CDR3 nucleotides are TGTGCCAGCAGCCAATCAGGGGGAATCACAGATACGCAGTATTTT.